The present T cell receptor beta chain was sequenced within a study of OX40 agonist ivuxolimab in advanced cancers. On the study more broadly: Patients got intravenous ivuxolimab at 0.01 to 10 mg/kg every 2 weeks. Study findings and constraints: Doses of 0.1 to 3.0 mg/kg were accompanied by clonal expansion of CD4+ and CD8+ blood T cells by week 6. No antigen was identified for the clonally expanded peripheral T cells.

There are 12 residues in the CDR3. V lost 2 bases and J 4 bases, leaving 5 bases between the germline ends. Germline lookup yields CDR1 SGHAT and CDR2 FQNNGV. Details on this clone: Its specificity is unknown.

Data came from immunoSEQ multiplex PCR; TCRdb stores just in-frame clones and leaves some out. The table shows about 76,000 clones, with around 82% occurring only once. The rearrangement links TRBV11-2 to TRBJ1-1; D not certain. The clonotype comes from an adult with an advanced solid tumor such as melanoma, head and neck, liver or kidney cancer. Sample: CD4+ or CD8+ T cells sorted from blood, taken in a trial of the OX40 agonist ivuxolimab. The CDR3 DNA follows: TGTGCCAGCAGCTTACTGAGCACTGAAGCTTTCTTT. Residues: CASSLLSTEAFF.